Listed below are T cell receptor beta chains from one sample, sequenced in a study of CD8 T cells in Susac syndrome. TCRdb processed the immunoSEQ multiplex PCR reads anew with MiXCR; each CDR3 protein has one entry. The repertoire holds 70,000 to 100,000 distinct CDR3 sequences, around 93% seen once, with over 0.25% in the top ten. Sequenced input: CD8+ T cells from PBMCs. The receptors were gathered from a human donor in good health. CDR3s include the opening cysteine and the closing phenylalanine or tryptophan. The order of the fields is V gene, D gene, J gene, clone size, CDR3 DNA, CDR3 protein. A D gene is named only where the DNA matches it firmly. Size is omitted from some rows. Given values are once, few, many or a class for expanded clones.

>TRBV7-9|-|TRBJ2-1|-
TGTGCCAGCAGCCTCATGGTGACTTCAAATGAGCAGTTCTTC
CASSLMVTSNEQFF
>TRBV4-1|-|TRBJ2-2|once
TGCGCCAGCAGCCAAGAGGGGGGGCCTAGGACCGGGGAGCTGTTTTTT
CASSQEGGPRTGELFF
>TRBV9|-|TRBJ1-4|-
TGTGCCAGCAGCGGTGATCCCTCGGGGGCAACTAATGAAAAACTGTTTTTT
CASSGDPSGATNEKLFF
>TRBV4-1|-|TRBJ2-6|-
TGCGCCAGCAGCGCCGAGGCGGACTCTGGGGCCAACGTCCTGACTTTC
CASSAEADSGANVLTF
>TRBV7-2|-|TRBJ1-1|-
TGTGCCAGCACCACTATGGGGCTGACTGAAGCTTTCTTT
CASTTMGLTEAFF
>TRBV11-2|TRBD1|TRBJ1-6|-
TGTGCCAGCGGACAGGGGGCGGCCCTCCACTTT
CASGQGAALHF
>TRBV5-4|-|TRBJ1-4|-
TGTGCCAGCAGAGACCAGGGTACTGAAAAACTGTTTTTT
CASRDQGTEKLFF
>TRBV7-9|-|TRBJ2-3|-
TGTGCCAGCAGCCACCTCGTTTTCGACTCTAGCACAGATACGCAGTATTTT
CASSHLVFDSSTDTQYF
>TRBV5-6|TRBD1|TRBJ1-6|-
TGTGCCAGCAGCTTAGGGACAGGAAGAACCCTCCACTTT
CASSLGTGRTLHF
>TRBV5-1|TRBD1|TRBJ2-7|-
TGCGCCAGCAGCTTGGGACAGGGGACCCACGAGCAGTACTTC
CASSLGQGTHEQYF
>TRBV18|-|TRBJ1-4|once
-
CASTRGRRMKNCFF
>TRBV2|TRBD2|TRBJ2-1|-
TGTGCCAGCAGTGCTCCGGGACTAAGTTTTGAGCAGTTCTTC
CASSAPGLSFEQFF
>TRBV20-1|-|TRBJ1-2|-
TGCAGTGCTAGAGATCCGCAGGGTGCCGGATATGGCTACACCTTC
CSARDPQGAGYGYTF
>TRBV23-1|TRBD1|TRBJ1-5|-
TGCGCCAGCAGTCAACCAATAGGCACAGGGGTGAGGAATCAGCCCCAGCATTTT
CASSQPIGTGVRNQPQHF
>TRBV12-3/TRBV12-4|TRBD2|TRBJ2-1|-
TGTGCCAGCAGCAAGCGGGGGGGTTACAATGAGCAGTTCTTC
CASSKRGGYNEQFF
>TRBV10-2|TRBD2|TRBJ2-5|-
TGCGCCAGCAGTGACTCTTACGGGGGGAAAGAGACCCAGTACTTC
CASSDSYGGKETQYF
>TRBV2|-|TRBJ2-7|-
TGTGCCAGCAGTGAAGCCCCCTCATACGAGCAGTACTTC
CASSEAPSYEQYF
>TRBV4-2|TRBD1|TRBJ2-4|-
TGTGCCAGCAGCCCCTCTTCCGGGACAGGGGCCACCCGGTGGAGCATTCAGTACTTC
CASSPSSGTGATRWSIQYF
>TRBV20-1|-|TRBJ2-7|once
TGCAGTGCTACCCCCCTGCGGGGAGTCTACGAGCAGTACTTC
CSATPLRGVYEQYF
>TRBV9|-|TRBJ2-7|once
TGTGCCAGCAGCCCCTGGGAGGGGGTGACCTACGAGCAGTACTTC
CASSPWEGVTYEQYF
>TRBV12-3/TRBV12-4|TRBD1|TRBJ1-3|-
TGTGCCAGCACCCAGGGGGCGCGCTCTGGAAACACCATATATTTT
CASTQGARSGNTIYF
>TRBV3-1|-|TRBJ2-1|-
TGTGCCAGCAGCCAAGGGATGGGTGACAATGAGCAGTTCTTC
CASSQGMGDNEQFF
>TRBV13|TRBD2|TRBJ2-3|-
TGTGCCAGCAGCCAAAGCGGGGGTCCCCTCACAGATACGCAGTATTTT
CASSQSGGPLTDTQYF
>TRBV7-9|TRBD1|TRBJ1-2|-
TGTGCCAGCAGCGGACAGGGGTTGAATGGCTACACCTTC
CASSGQGLNGYTF
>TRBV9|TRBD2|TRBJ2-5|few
TGTGCCAGCAGCCCTGGGGGGGAGTCCCAAGAGACCCAGTACTTC
CASSPGGESQETQYF